This T cell receptor beta chain was profiled in a study of Ad26.COV2.S vaccination and SARS-CoV-2 variants. Here immunoSEQ multiplex PCR was the method, and the copy in TCRdb shows in-frame clones only, minus some. Among 350,000 to 500,000 clones, 80% to 90% were seen once, and the ten largest hold 2% to 3%. The treatment is: 15 to 20 received Ad26.COV2.S at low or high dose, single or two shots; roughly 5 received placebo; per-sample allocation not given. Sampling was performed 63 days after the first vaccine or placebo injection. Deletions cut 3 bases from V and 3 bases from J, with 11 bases between. Germline V gene data show CDR1 as MNHEY and CDR2 as SMNVEV (reference sequence). The CDR3 covers 14 residues.

The V gene is TRBV27, the J gene TRBJ1-1, with D unclear. Sample: peripheral blood, taken in a trial of Ad26.COV2.S vaccine versus placebo. This sequence was found in a person aged 18 to 65 who received the Ad26.COV2.S COVID-19 vaccine or a placebo. CDR3 loop: CASSFEGGYTEAFF. The CDR3 coding sequence is TGTGCCAGCAGTTTTGAAGGAGGGTACACTGAAGCTTTCTTT.